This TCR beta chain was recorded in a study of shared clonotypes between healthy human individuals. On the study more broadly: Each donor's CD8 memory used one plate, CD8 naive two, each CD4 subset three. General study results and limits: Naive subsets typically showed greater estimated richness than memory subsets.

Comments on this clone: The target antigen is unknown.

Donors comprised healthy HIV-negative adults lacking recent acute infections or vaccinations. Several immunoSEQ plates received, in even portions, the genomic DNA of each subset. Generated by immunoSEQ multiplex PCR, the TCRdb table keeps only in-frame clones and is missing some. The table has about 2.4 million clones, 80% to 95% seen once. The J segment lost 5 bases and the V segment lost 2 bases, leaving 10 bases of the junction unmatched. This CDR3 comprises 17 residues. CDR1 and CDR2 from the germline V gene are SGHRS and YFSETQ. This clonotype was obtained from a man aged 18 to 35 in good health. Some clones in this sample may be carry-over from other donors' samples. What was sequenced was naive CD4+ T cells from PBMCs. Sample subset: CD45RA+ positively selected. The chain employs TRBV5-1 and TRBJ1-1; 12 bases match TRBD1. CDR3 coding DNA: TGCGCCAGCAGCTTATCCGGGACAGGGGGCAAAAAGACTGAAGCTTTCTTT. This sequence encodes CASSLSGTGGKKTEAFF.